Following are 18 T cell receptor beta chains from one sample sequenced in a study of T cells in women clearing cervical HPV infection. Clones were sequenced by immunoSEQ multiplex PCR, and TCRdb holds only the in-frame ones, with some missing. In all, the sample yields under 20,000 clones. The sample comprised blood buffy coat. Receptor source: a woman between 18 and 70 years old with a cervical HPV16 infection that either progressed to CIN3+ or cleared (not recorded which).

About this clone: The missing CDR3 end, 3 residues past where the read stops, is filled in from the germline J gene. The chain employs TRBV10-1 and TRBJ1-2; D unclear. CDR1 is WNHNN, CDR2 SYGVQD, per germline (reference sequence). Trimming shortened V by 3 bases and J by 3 bases, and 8 bases separated the two germline ends. The CDR3 length is 13 residues. The CDR3 sequence: CASSDRTDYGYTF. The CDR3 DNA, read in part, is TGCGCCAGCAGTGACCGAACGGACTATGGC.

Comment on this clone: The read ends 3 residues early relative to the CDR3; the germline J gene fills the gap. The chain links TRBV5-5 to TRBJ2-2, with a tentative D call TRBD1 (5 bases). Germline loops: CDR1 SGHKS, CDR2 YYEKEE (reference sequence). This CDR3 has 14 residues. CDR3 bases read: TGTGCCAGCAGCTTGCAGGGAATGAATTCACCG. This sequence encodes CASSLQGMNSP. The complete CDR3 sequence is CASSLQGMNSPLFF.

A remark on this clone: Read sequence stops 3 residues before the CDR3 end, and the germline J gene provides the missing end. This sequence joins TRBV7-9 and TRBJ2-2; TRBD1 matches 7 bases. CDR3 length: 14 residues. Germline CDR1 SEHNR, CDR2 FQNEAQ (reference sequence). The part of the CDR3 DNA that was read is TGTGCCAGCAGTGACAGGGCCTCTAATGAAAAG. Translating it yields CASSDRASNEK. The full CDR3 reads CASSDRASNEKLFF.

As for this clone: The read comes to an end 3 residues before the CDR3 does, leaving the germline J gene to fill in the end. J is TRBJ1-1 and V is TRBV19; D is uncertain. This CDR3 comprises 13 residues. Trimming shortened V by 8 bases and J by 4 bases, and 14 bases separated the two germline ends. Germline-derived CDR1 and CDR2 are LNHDA and SQIVND (reference sequence). CDR3 sequence: CASEGGVTTEAFF. The CDR3 DNA, read in part, is TGTGCCAGTGAGGGCGGGGTCACCACTGAA.

Comments on this clone: The read gets to within 3 residues of the CDR3 end, and the germline J gene fills in the rest. V usage is TRBV12-5 and J usage is TRBJ2-3; 11 bases align to TRBD2. Per germline, CDR1 LGHNT and CDR2 FRNRAP. This CDR3 is 16 amino acids long. V shed 1 base and J 2 bases; nucleotides not matched to a gene: 2. Partial CDR3 DNA: TGTGCTAGTGGTTTGGGACTAGCGGGGCTCACAGATACG. Encoded protein: CASGLGLAGLTDT. The entire CDR3 reads CASGLGLAGLTDTQYF.

As regards this clone: The CDR3 extends 3 residues past the end of the read, so its final part is completed from the germline J gene. The V and J genes are TRBV18 and TRBJ1-5, with 9 positions matching TRBD1. CDR3 length equals 14 residues. CDR1 is KGHSH, CDR2 LQKENI, per germline. Losses at the gene ends were 3 bases for V and 6 bases for J; bases not matched to a gene: 3. This CDR3 is CASSPGQGSQPQHF. The covered CDR3 bases are TGTGCCAGCTCACCGGGACAGGGAAGTCAGCCC.

On this clone: The read ends 3 residues shy of where the CDR3 ends; the end is completed using the germline J gene. The chain uses TRBV2 and TRBJ2-4; no clear D gene. V shed 3 bases and J shed 0 bases, with 12 bases lying between them. There are 16 residues in the CDR3. Germline CDR1 and CDR2: SNHLY and FYNNEI. The CDR3 sequence: CASSDPGGEAKNIQYF. The sequenced part of the CDR3 DNA is TGTGCCAGCAGTGATCCAGGTGGCGAAGCCAAAAACATT.

With respect to this clone: Read sequence stops 3 residues before the CDR3 end, and the germline J gene provides the missing end. This chain links TRBV5-1 with TRBJ1-2; 7 bases agree with TRBD1. The CDR3 contains 13 residues. V was clipped by 5 bases and J by 4 bases; unmatched bases: 5. Germline lookup yields CDR1 SGHRS and CDR2 YFSETQ. CDR3 sequence reads: CASSPGQRYGYTF. The DNA read from the CDR3 is TGCGCCAGCAGTCCGGGACAGCGCTATGGC.

About this clone: The CDR3 end falls 3 residues outside the read, so it is completed with the germline J gene. This chain uses TRBV28 with TRBJ1-3, with TRBD1 matching 7 bases. The CDR3 has 14 residues. The germline V gene encodes CDR1 MDHEN and CDR2 SYDVKM. The CDR3 bases that were read are TGTGCCAGCAGGTCCGGGACAGTGGATCGTACC. Amino acid sequence: CASRSGTVDRT. The entire CDR3 protein is CASRSGTVDRTIYF.

As to this clone: From the germline J gene comes the end of the CDR3, since the read stops 3 residues before it. This chain connects TRBV20-1 to TRBJ2-2; a weak D match, TRBD2 (7 bases). CDR1 DFQATT and CDR2 SNEGSKA come from the germline V gene (reference sequence). Trimming left V 1 base short and J 6 bases short, with 15 bases between. The CDR3 totals 15 residues. Partial CDR3 DNA: TGCAGTGCTAGAGGGGCGGGGGCTCCATCCGGGGAG. Encoded protein: CSARGAGAPSGE. In full, the CDR3 reads CSARGAGAPSGELFF.

With regard to this clone: The read is 3 residues too short to cover the CDR3 end, so that end is filled in from the germline J gene. V gene TRBV7-3 combines with J gene TRBJ1-2; no definite D call. CDR1 is SGHTA, CDR2 FQGTGA, per germline. The length of the CDR3 is 13 residues. The CDR3 region is CASRLSSTDTYTF. Incomplete CDR3 DNA: TGTGCCAGCAGGCTCTCGAGCACAGATACC.

Concerning this clone: The read finishes 3 residues shy of the CDR3 end, and the germline J gene is used to complete it. The rearrangement joins TRBV19 to TRBJ1-6; the D is unclear. Trimming removed 2 bases at V and 5 bases at J, with 10 bases between. The germline V gene encodes CDR1 LNHDA and CDR2 SQIVND (reference sequence). The CDR3 consists of 15 residues. CDR3 bases read: TGTGCCAGTAGTATAAGGGCCCGGCATAATTCACCC. Its translation: CASSIRARHNSP. In full, the CDR3 reads CASSIRARHNSPLHF. Using reference TRBV19 and TRBJ1-6 for the parts outside the CDR3, the full variable domain is DGGITQSPKYLFRKEGQNVTLSCEQNLNHDAMYWYRQDPGQGLRLIYYSQIVNDFQKGDIAEGYSVSREKKESFPLTVTSAQKNPTAFYLCASSIRARHNSPLHFGNGTRLTVT.

This clone is classed as medium-sized by frequency. The CDR3 extends 3 residues past the end of the read, so its final part is completed from the germline J gene. This chain links TRBV12-5 with TRBJ2-3; D possibly corresponds to TRBD1 (7 bases). In germline, CDR1 is LGHNT, CDR2 FRNRAP. The CDR3 is made up of 17 amino acids. The V and J ends lost 3 bases and 3 bases respectively, with 19 bases between them. The CDR3 here is CASGFSPPGGRTDTQYF. The sequenced CDR3 bases are TGTGCTAGTGGTTTTTCACCCCCAGGGGGGAGGACAGATACG.

Details on this clone: The CDR3 is cut off 3 residues early in the read; its end comes from the germline J gene. J is TRBJ1-1 and V is TRBV5-6; the match to TRBD1 covers 9 bases. From germline, CDR1 is SGHDT and CDR2 YYEEEE. V was clipped by 6 bases and J by 4 bases; unmatched bases: 7. The CDR3 sequence is 14 residues long. CDR3 DNA, as far as it was read: TGTGCCAGCACCGGGACAGGGCGGTTCACTGAA. Amino acids: CASTGTGRFTE. The CDR3, in full, reads CASTGTGRFTEAFF.

For this clone: Read data end 3 residues before the CDR3 end; the end is taken from the germline J gene. The gene calls are TRBV7-9 and TRBJ2-2, with D maybe TRBD1 (5 bases). CDR3 length equals 15 residues. The germline V and J ends were trimmed by 1 base and 1 base, with 7 bases remaining between them. Germline V gene lookup returns CDR1 SEHNR and CDR2 FQNEAQ (reference sequence). CDR3 bases read: TGTGCCAGCAGCTTAGGCGGACAGAACACCGGGGAG. It codes for CASSLGGQNTGE. The whole CDR3 is CASSLGGQNTGELFF.

Turning to this clone: The sequence runs out 3 residues before the end of the CDR3; the remainder is reconstructed from the germline J gene. The genes are TRBV5-5 and TRBJ1-6, with TRBD1 identical over 10 bases. J was trimmed by 10 bases and V by 0 bases; bases with no gene match: 4. CDR3 length equals 15 residues. CDR1 and CDR2 from the germline V gene are SGHKS and YYEKEE (reference sequence). CDR3 amino acids: CASSLVDRGKSPLHF. The DNA read from the CDR3 is TGTGCCAGCAGCTTGGTGGACAGGGGGAAGTCACCC.

A remark on this clone: Sequencing ends 3 residues short of the CDR3 end; the germline J gene provides the rest. V and J are TRBV19 and TRBJ2-4; TRBD1 matches at 12 bases. This CDR3 has 15 residues. Germline lookup yields CDR1 LNHDA and CDR2 SQIVND (reference sequence). This CDR3 is CASMGQGALYYGQYF. Incomplete CDR3 DNA: TGTGCCAGTATGGGACAGGGGGCGCTCTACTATGGT. Combining the CDR3 with reference TRBV19 and TRBJ2-4 gives the whole variable domain DGGITQSPKYLFRKEGQNVTLSCEQNLNHDAMYWYRQDPGQGLRLIYYSQIVNDFQKGDIAEGYSVSREKKESFPLTVTSAQKNPTAFYLCASMGQGALYYGQYFGAGTRLSVL.

With regard to this clone: Read coverage stops 3 residues before the CDR3 terminus; the germline J gene supplies the remainder. V usage is TRBV30 and J usage is TRBJ2-3, with TRBD1 as a possible D gene (8 bases). The V gene's germline CDR1 is GTSNPN and CDR2 SVGIG (reference sequence). This CDR3 has 15 amino acids. CDR3 DNA (partial): TGTGCCTGGAGCAGCGGACAGGGAGGGGGGGAGACG. Its protein is CAWSSGQGGGET. The complete CDR3 sequence is CAWSSGQGGGETQYF.